The text below deals with one T cell receptor beta chain. As yet, its antigen is unknown. This sample stems from a study of T-cell memory formation after mild COVID-19. With constant-segment primers, 5'RACE yielded cDNA libraries of TCR alpha and TCR beta that carried sample barcodes and UMIs. TCRdb reanalysed the 5' RACE reads using MiXCR and keeps one entry per CDR3 protein. Seen here are approximately 150,000 distinct CDR3 sequences, about 14% observed once, and the top ten hold 13% to 15%. Study observations and caveats: CD4+ clones that contracted lay mainly in CM and EM; CD8+ ones lay in EMRA. Certain responding clones were present in pre-infection memory, suggesting participation of cross-reactive memory. Later expanders leaned CD4+, whereas clones that contracted between day 15 and 85 were balanced CD4/CD8.

Germline V lookup: CDR1 SGHNT, CDR2 YENEEA. CDR3 size: 16 residues. V trimming: 5 bases; J trimming: 1 base; junction bases outside the gene matches: 7. Source material: PBMCs or a T cell subset sorted from them (not recorded which). The TCR sequence derives from an adult woman who had mild COVID-19 (a few samples of this study predate the infection). Cell type and time point are not known. The chain links TRBV11-3 to TRBJ2-2; 7 bases are shared with TRBD2. The CDR3 loop reads CASSPRPGGNTGELFF. For the CDR3, the DNA is TGTGCCAGCAGCCCAAGACCGGGGGGGAACACCGGGGAGCTGTTTTTT. Full variable domain (missing parts from reference TRBV11-3 and TRBJ2-2): EAGVVQSPRYKIIEKKQPVAFWCNPISGHNTLYWYLQNLGQGPELLIRYENEEAVDDSQLPKDRFSAERLKGVDSTLKIQPAELGDSAVYLCASSPRPGGNTGELFFGEGSRLTVL.